The rows below give T cell receptor beta chains drawn from one sample of a study of cytomegalovirus exposure and HLA in healthy donors. The data were produced by immunoSEQ multiplex PCR, yet TCRdb's version contains in-frame clones alone and is incomplete. The sample has about 70,000 clones, 60% to 80% seen once. The sequenced sample was PBMCs. All receptors come from a man aged 25 to 40 in good health and CMV-seronegative. Each CDR3 is given with its conserved first and last residue. A D gene is named only where the DNA matches it firmly. Clone size appears in some rows only: once, few, many, or a class for an expanded clone.

>15|once|TRBJ1-1|TRBD1|TRBV29-1
CSVRNTGAGDTEAFF
TGCAGCGTTCGAAACACAGGGGCCGGGGACACTGAAGCTTTCTTT
>12|NA|TRBJ1-2|NA|TRBV30
CAWSPDTYGYTF
TGTGCCTGGAGTCCCGACACTTATGGCTACACCTTC
>16|once|TRBJ1-6|TRBD1|TRBV2
CASSRGTGGLSSPLHF
TGTGCCAGCAGCAGGGGGACAGGGGGCTTGAGCTCACCCCTCCACTTT
>15|NA|TRBJ1-1|NA|TRBV2
CASNPQILSGTEAFF
TGTGCCAGCAACCCTCAAATTCTTTCGGGGACTGAAGCTTTCTTT
>15|NA|TRBJ1-6|NA|TRBV6-1
CASSEITSAGSPLHF
TGTGCCAGCAGTGAAATTACGTCAGCGGGATCACCCCTCCACTTT
>14|NA|TRBJ1-5|TRBD1|TRBV5-1
CASSRTGGNQPQHF
TGCGCCAGCAGCCGGACAGGGGGCAATCAGCCCCAGCATTTT
>13|few|TRBJ2-3|TRBD2|TRBV6-6
CASSPLAGDTQYF
TGTGCCAGCAGTCCCCTAGCGGGAGATACGCAGTATTTT
>14|few|TRBJ1-2|NA|TRBV15
CATSRTIQGNGYTF
TGTGCCACCAGCAGAACCATCCAGGGTAATGGCTACACCTTC
>15|NA|TRBJ1-6|TRBD1|TRBV7-2
CASSQPGTGGSPLHF
TGTGCCAGCAGCCAACCCGGGACAGGGGGCTCACCCCTCCACTTT
>11|NA|TRBJ2-5|NA|TRBV20-1
CSAQHQETQYF
TGCAGTGCACAGCACCAAGAGACCCAGTACTTC
>15|few|TRBJ2-1|TRBD2|TRBV7-6
CASSRLAGGYNEQFF
TGTGCCAGCAGCCGACTAGCGGGGGGGTACAATGAGCAGTTCTTC
>13|NA|TRBJ2-2|TRBD2|TRBV7-2
CASSSGGTGELFF
TGTGCCTCTAGTAGCGGGGGCACCGGGGAGCTGTTTTTT
>17|NA|TRBJ1-2|TRBD1|TRBV30
CAWNLTPGTGRGYGYTF
TGTGCCTGGAATCTAACTCCCGGGACAGGGCGTGGCTATGGCTACACCTTC
>16|few|TRBJ2-2|TRBD1|TRBV30
CAWISGQGSDTGELFF
TGTGCCTGGATCTCGGGACAGGGGTCGGACACCGGGGAGCTGTTTTTT
>14|NA|TRBJ2-5|TRBD2|TRBV30
CAWSRGLGGETQYF
TGTGCCTGGAGTCGGGGACTAGGAGGGGAGACCCAGTACTTC
>14|NA|TRBJ2-7|TRBD2|TRBV30
CAWSVEAGAYEQYF
TGTGCCTGGAGTGTTGAGGCGGGGGCCTACGAGCAGTACTTC
>15|NA|TRBJ1-5|TRBD1|TRBV9
CASSLDAGGGQPQHF
TGTGCCAGCAGCTTAGATGCAGGGGGCGGTCAGCCCCAGCATTTT
>14|NA|TRBJ1-2|NA|TRBV5-8
CASSLISQNYGYTF
TGTGCCAGCAGCTTGATATCACAGAACTATGGCTACACCTTC
>14|NA|TRBJ2-3|TRBD1|TRBV6-5
CASALGQGADTQYF
TGTGCCAGTGCTCTAGGACAGGGGGCAGATACGCAGTATTTT
>15|once|TRBJ1-6|NA|TRBV5-6
CASSLDVRVGSPLHF
TGTGCCAGCAGCTTGGACGTCAGGGTTGGCTCACCCCTCCACTTT
>14|NA|TRBJ1-3|TRBD1|TRBV7-2
CASSLRQGRNTIYF
TGTGCCAGCAGCCTTCGACAGGGGCGAAACACCATATATTTT
>19|NA|TRBJ1-2|TRBD1|TRBV7-2
CASSARGPGQGDTNYGYTF
TGTGCCAGCAGCGCTAGGGGTCCGGGACAGGGGGACACTAACTATGGCTACACCTTC
>17|NA|TRBJ2-1|TRBD2|TRBV5-1
CASSSLGEGSSYNEQFF
TGCGCCAGCAGCAGTCTAGGGGAGGGAAGCTCCTACAATGAGCAGTTCTTC
>14|NA|TRBJ2-1|NA|TRBV14
CASSPELGHNEQFF
TGTGCCAGCAGCCCCGAGTTGGGGCACAATGAGCAGTTCTTC
>14|NA|TRBJ1-1|NA|TRBV4-1
CASRRQAMNTEAFF
TGCGCCAGCAGAAGACAGGCCATGAACACTGAAGCTTTCTTT
>14|NA|TRBJ1-2|NA|TRBV5-1
CASSLDRINYGYTF
TGCGCCAGCAGCTTGGACAGGATTAACTATGGCTACACCTTC